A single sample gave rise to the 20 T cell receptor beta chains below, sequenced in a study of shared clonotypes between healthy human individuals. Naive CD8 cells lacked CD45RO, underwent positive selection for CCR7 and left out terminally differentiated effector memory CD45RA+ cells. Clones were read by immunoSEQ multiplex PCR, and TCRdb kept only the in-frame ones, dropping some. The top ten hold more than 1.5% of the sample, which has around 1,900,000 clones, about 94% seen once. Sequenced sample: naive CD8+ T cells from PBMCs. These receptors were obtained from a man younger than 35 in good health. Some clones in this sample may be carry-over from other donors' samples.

CDR3: CASSSDWSSYNEQFF. The CDR3 region has the DNA TGTGCCAGCAGCTCCGACTGGAGCTCCTACAATGAGCAGTTCTTC. V gene TRBV5-8 combines with J gene TRBJ2-1; D ambiguous. CDR1 and CDR2 from the germline V gene are SGHTS and YDEGEE. V lost 3 bases to trimming and J lost 0 bases, with 10 bases between them. The CDR3 totals 15 residues. Full variable domain (remainder filled in from reference TRBV5-8 and TRBJ2-1): EAGVTQSPTHLIKTRGQQATLRCSPISGHTSVYWYQQALGLGLQFLLWYDEGEERNRGNFPPRFSGRQFPNYSSELNVNALELEDSALYLCASSSDWSSYNEQFFGPGTRLTVL.

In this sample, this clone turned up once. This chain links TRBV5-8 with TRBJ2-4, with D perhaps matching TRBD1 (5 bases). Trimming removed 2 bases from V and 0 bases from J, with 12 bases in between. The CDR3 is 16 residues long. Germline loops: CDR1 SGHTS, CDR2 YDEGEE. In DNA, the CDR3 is TGTGCCAGCAGCTTAGATAGGGGTATAGCCAAAAACATTCAGTACTTC. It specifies CASSLDRGIAKNIQYF.

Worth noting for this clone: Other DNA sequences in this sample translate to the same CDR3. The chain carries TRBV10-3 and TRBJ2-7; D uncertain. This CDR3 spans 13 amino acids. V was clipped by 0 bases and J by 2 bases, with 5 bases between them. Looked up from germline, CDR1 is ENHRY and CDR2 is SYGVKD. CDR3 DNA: TGTGCCATCAGTGAGTCCGTAACCTACGAGCAGTACTTC. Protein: CAISESVTYEQYF.

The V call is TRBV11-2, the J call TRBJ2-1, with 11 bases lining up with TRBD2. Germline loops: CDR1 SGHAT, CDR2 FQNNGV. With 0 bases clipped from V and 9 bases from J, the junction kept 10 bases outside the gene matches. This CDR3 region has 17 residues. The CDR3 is CASSLELAGGPGGEQFF. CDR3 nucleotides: TGTGCCAGCAGCTTAGAGCTAGCGGGAGGTCCGGGAGGTGAGCAGTTCTTC. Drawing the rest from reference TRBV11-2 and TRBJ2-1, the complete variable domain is EAGVAQSPRYKIIEKRQSVAFWCNPISGHATLYWYQQILGQGPKLLIQFQNNGVVDDSQLPKDRFSAERLKGVDSTLKIQPAKLEDSAVYLCASSLELAGGPGGEQFFGPGTRLTVL.

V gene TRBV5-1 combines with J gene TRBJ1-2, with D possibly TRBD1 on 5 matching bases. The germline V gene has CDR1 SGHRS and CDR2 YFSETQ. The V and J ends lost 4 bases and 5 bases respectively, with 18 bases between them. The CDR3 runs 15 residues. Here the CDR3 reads CASSPLGDLGYGYTF. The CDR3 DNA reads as TGCGCCAGCAGCCCGCTAGGGGATCTAGGATATGGCTACACCTTC.

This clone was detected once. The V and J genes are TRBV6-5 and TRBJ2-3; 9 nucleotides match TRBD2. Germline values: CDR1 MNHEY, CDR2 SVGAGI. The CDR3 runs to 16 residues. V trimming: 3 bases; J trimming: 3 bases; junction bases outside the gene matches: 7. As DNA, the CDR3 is TGTGCCAGCAGTTATGCGGGAGGGCCTCTGACAGATACGCAGTATTTT. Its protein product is CASSYAGGPLTDTQYF.

The CDR3 region is CASSLGWGVDYEQYF. DNA for the CDR3: TGTGCCAGCAGCTTAGGATGGGGGGTGGATTACGAGCAGTACTTC. The V gene is TRBV11-2, the J gene TRBJ2-7; TRBD2 is a possible D gene (6 bases). The CDR3 contains 15 residues. Trimming removed 1 base at V and 4 bases at J, with 14 bases between. In germline, CDR1 is SGHAT, CDR2 FQNNGV.

CDR3 region: CASSQGSPGMNTEAFF. The CDR3 coding sequence is TGCGCCAGCAGCCAAGGGAGTCCAGGAATGAACACTGAAGCTTTCTTT. The chain recombines TRBV4-3 with TRBJ1-1; D unclear. In germline, CDR1 is LGHNA, CDR2 YSLEER. Trimming removed 1 base at V and 0 bases at J, with 12 bases between. The CDR3 length is 16 residues.

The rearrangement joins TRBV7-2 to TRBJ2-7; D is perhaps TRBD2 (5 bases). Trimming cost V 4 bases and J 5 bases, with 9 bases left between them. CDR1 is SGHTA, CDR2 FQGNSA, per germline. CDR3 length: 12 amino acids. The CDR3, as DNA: TGTGCCAGCAGCTATGGACTCAACGAGCAGTACTTC. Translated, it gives CASSYGLNEQYF.

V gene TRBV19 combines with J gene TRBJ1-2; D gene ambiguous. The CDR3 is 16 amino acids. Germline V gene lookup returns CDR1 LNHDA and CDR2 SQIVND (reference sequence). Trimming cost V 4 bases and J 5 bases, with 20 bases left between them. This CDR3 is CASSRASEIGSYGYTF. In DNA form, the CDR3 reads TGTGCCAGTAGTAGGGCCTCGGAAATAGGGAGTTATGGCTACACCTTC.

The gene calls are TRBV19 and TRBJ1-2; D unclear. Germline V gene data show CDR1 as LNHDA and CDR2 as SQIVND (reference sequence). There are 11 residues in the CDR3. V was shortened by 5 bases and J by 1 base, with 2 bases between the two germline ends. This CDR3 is CASSDNYGYTF. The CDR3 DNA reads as TGTGCCAGTAGTGATAACTATGGCTACACCTTC.

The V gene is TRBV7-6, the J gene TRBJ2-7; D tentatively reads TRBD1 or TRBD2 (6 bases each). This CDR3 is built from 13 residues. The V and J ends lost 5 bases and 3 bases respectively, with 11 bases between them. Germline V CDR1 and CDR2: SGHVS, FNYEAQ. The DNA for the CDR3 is TGTGCCAGCAGCGGAGGGGGGCTCTACGAGCAGTACTTC. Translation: CASSGGGLYEQYF.

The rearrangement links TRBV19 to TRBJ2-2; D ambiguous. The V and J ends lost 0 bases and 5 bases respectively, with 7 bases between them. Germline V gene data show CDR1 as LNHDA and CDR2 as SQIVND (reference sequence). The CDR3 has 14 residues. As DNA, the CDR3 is TGTGCCAGTAGTATAGATCGAGAAACCGGGGAGCTGTTTTTT. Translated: CASSIDRETGELFF.

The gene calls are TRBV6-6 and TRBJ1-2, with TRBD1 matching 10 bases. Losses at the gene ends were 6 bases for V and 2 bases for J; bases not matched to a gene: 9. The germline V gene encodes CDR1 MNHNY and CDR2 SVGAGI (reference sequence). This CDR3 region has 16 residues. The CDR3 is CASRAKDRGRNYGYTF. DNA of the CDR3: TGTGCCAGCAGAGCTAAAGACAGGGGGCGCAACTATGGCTACACCTTC.

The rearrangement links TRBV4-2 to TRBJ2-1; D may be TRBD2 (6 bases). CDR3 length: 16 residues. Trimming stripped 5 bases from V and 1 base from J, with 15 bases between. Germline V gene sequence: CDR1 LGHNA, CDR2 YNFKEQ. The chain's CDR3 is CASSTRELSSYNEQFF. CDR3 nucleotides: TGTGCCAGCAGCACTCGGGAGCTATCTTCCTACAATGAGCAGTTCTTC.

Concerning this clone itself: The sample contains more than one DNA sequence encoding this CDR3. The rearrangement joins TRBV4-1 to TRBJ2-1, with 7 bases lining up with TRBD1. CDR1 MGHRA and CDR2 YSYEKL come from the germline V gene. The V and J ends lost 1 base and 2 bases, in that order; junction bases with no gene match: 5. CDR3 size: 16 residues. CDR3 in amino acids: CASSQGNRGTYNEQFF. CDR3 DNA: TGCGCCAGCAGCCAAGGGAACAGGGGAACCTACAATGAGCAGTTCTTC.

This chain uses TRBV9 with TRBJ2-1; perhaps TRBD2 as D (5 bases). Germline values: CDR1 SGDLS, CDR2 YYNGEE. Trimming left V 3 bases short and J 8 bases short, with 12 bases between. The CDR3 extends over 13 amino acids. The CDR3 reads CASSGTQKDEQFF. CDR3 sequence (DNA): TGTGCCAGCAGCGGGACTCAGAAGGATGAGCAGTTCTTC.

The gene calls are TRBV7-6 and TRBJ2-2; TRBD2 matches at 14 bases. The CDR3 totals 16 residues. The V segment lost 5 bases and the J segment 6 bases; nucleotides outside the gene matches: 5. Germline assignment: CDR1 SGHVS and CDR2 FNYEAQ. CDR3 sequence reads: CASSPPGLAGAGELFF. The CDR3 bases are TGTGCCAGCAGCCCACCGGGACTAGCGGGAGCCGGGGAGCTGTTTTTT.

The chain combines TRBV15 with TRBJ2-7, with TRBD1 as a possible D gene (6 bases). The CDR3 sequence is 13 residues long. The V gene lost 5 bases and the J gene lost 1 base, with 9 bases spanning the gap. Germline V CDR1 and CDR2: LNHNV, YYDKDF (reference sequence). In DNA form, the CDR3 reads TGTGCCACCAGCGCCGGACAGTCCTACGAGCAGTACTTC. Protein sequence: CATSAGQSYEQYF.

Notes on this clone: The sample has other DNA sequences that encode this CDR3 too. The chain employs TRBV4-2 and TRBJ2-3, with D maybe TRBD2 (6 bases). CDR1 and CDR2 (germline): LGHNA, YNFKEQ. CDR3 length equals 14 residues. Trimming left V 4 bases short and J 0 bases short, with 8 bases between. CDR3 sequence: CASSPSGSTDTQYF. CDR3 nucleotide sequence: TGTGCCAGCAGCCCCAGCGGGAGCACAGATACGCAGTATTTT.